The sequence of this T cell receptor (beta chain) was determined in a study of T cell responses to AZD1222 COVID-19 vaccine. Study background: Second-dose intervals of approximately 4 or approximately 12 weeks were pooled.

General study points: Close to half of all spike-specific TCRs reportedly target regions of the variants that are unmutated. Repertoires in all cases were sampled only once the peak T cell response had passed. Spike was spanned by vaccine-associated CD4 TCRs, with dominance at 160-218 and 743-854.

Method: immunoSEQ multiplex PCR; TCRdb's copy keeps in-frame clones and lacks some. The table includes about 110,000 clones, 87% detected once. V lost 6 bases and J 1 base, leaving 15 bases between the germline ends. Germline CDR1 and CDR2: LGHNA and YNFKEQ. The CDR3 is 15 amino acids. Of note for this clone: Its target is unknown.

The rearrangement uses TRBV4-2 and TRBJ1-2; D gene unclear. The TCR originated in an adult in good health. This sample comprised peripheral blood, obtained on day 0 of AZD1222 vaccination. CDR3 bases: TGTGCCAGCAGAATTCTTCGTCGGAATAACTATGGCTACACCTTC. Protein product: CASRILRRNNYGYTF.